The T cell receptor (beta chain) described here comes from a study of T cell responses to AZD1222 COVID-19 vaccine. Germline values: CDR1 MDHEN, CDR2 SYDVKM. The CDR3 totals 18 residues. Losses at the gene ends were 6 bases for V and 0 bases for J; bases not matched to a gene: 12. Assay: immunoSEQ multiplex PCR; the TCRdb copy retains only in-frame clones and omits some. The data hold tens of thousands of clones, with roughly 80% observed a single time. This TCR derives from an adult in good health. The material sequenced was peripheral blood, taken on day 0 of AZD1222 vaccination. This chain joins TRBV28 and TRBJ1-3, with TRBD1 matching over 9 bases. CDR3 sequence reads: CASSYYGGQGTSGNTIYF. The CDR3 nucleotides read TGTGCCAGCAGCTATTATGGAGGACAGGGGACCTCTGGAAACACCATATATTTT.